This T cell receptor beta chain was captured by sequencing in a study of OX40 agonist ivuxolimab in advanced cancers. Study findings and constraints: Those patients achieving a partial response at 0.1-3.0 mg/kg showed among the lowest clonal expansion.

Data came from immunoSEQ multiplex PCR; TCRdb stores just in-frame clones and leaves some out. Here the sample spans approximately 70,000 clones, over 75% being singletons. CDR1 and CDR2 (germline): MNHEY, SVGAGI. The CDR3 has 13 residues. V lost 2 bases and J lost 6, with 8 bases in between. On this clone itself: The antigen is unknown.

The genes are TRBV6-5 and TRBJ2-1; D may be TRBD2 (5 bases). Sequences were derived from CD4+ or CD8+ T cells sorted from blood, sampled in a trial of the OX40 agonist ivuxolimab. The source of this sequence is an adult with an advanced solid tumor such as melanoma, head and neck, liver or kidney cancer. CDR3 protein: CASSYDYSNEQFF. The CDR3 DNA is TGTGCCAGCAGTTACGACTACTCCAATGAGCAGTTCTTC.